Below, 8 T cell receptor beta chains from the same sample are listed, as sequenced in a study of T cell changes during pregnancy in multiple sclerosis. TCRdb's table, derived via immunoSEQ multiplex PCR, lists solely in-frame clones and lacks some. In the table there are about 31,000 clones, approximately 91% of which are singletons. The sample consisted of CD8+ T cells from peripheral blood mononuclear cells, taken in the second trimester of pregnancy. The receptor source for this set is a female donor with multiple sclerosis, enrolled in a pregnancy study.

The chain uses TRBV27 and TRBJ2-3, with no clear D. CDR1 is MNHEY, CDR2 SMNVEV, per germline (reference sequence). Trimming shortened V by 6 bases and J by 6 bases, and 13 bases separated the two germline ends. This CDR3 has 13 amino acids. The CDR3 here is CASRERVPDTQYF. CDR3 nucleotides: TGTGCCAGCAGGGAACGGGTACCGGATACGCAGTATTTT.

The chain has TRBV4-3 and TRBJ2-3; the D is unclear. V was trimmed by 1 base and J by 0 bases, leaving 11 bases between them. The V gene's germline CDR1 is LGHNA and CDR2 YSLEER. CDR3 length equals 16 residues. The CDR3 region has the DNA TGCGCCAGCAGCCAAGGAACGGCGGCTAGCACAGATACGCAGTATTTT. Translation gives CASSQGTAASTDTQYF.

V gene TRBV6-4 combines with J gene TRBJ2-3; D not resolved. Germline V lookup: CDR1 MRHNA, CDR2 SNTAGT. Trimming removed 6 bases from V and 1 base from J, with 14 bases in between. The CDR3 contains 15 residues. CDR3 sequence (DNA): TGTGCCAGCAGCCCGAGCGTGGCTGGCACAGATACGCAGTATTTT. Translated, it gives CASSPSVAGTDTQYF.

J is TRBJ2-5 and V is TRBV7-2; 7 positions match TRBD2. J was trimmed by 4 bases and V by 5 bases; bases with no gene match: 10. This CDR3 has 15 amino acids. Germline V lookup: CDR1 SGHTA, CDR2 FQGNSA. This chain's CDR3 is CASSPRTRVGETQYF. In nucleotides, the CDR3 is TGTGCCAGCAGCCCGAGGACTAGGGTCGGAGAGACCCAGTACTTC.

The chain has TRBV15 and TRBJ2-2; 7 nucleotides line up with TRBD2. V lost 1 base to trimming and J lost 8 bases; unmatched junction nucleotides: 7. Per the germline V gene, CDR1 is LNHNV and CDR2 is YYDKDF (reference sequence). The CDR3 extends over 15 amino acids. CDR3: CATSRVGRERGELFF. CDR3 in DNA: TGTGCCACCAGCAGAGTAGGGCGGGAGCGGGGGGAGCTGTTTTTT. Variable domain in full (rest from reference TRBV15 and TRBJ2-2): DAMVIQNPRYQVTQFGKPVTLSCSQTLNHNVMYWYQQKSSQAPKLLFHYYDKDFNNEADTPDNFQSRRPNTSFCFLDIRSPGLGDTAMYLCATSRVGRERGELFFGEGSRLTVL.

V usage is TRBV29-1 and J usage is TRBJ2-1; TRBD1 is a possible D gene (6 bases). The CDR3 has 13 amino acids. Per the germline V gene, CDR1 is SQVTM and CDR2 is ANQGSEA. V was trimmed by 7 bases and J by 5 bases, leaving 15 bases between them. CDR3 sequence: CSAEDSQHNEQFF. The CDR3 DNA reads TGCAGCGCCGAGGACAGTCAGCACAATGAGCAGTTCTTC.

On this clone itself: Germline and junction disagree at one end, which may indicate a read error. Here the CDR3 reads CAIGDRPYRPSRFGF. The CDR3 region has the DNA TGTGCCATCGGGGACAGGCCATATCGACCCTCTCGATTTGGCTTT. The J gene is TRBJ1-1, the V gene TRBV10-3; TRBD1 agrees at 8 bases. The CDR3 extends over 15 amino acids. The germline V gene encodes CDR1 ENHRY and CDR2 SYGVKD.

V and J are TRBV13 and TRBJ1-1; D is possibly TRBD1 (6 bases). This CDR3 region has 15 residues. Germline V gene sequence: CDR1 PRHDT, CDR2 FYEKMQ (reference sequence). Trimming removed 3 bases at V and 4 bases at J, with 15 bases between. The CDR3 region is CASSFTGMGSTEAFF. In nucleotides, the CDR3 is TGTGCCAGCAGCTTTACAGGGATGGGGAGCACTGAAGCTTTCTTT. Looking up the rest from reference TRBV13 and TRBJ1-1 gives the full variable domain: AAGVIQSPRHLIKEKRETATLKCYPIPRHDTVYWYQQGPGQDPQFLISFYEKMQSDKGSIPDRFSAQQFSDYHSELNMSSLELGDSALYFCASSFTGMGSTEAFFGQGTRLTVV.